The source of this T cell receptor (beta chain) is a study of CD8 T cells in ankylosing spondylitis. With 9 bases clipped from V and 5 bases from J, the junction kept 9 bases outside the gene matches. The germline V gene has CDR1 SEHNR and CDR2 FQNEAQ (reference sequence). The CDR3 extends over 14 amino acids. TCRdb re-called the 5' RACE reads through MiXCR, storing one row per CDR3 protein. Found here are about 150,000 distinct CDR3 sequences, approximately 44% of them singletons; the top ten hold roughly 15%. The chain is built from TRBV7-9 and TRBJ1-1; TRBD1 matches 10 bases. This sequence was found in a male donor with ankylosing spondylitis. The material sequenced was synovial fluid, either unsorted or a sorted T cell fraction (not recorded which). The CDR3 sequence is CASNDGTGETEAFF. In nucleotides, the CDR3 is TGTGCCAGTAACGATGGGACAGGGGAGACTGAAGCTTTCTTT. The full variable domain, in which reference TRBV7-9 and TRBJ1-1 provide the parts outside the CDR3, is DTGVSQNPRHKITKRGQNVTFRCDPISEHNRLYWYRQTLGQGPEFLTYFQNEAQLEKSRLLSDRFSAERPKGSFSTLEIQRTEQGDSAMYLCASNDGTGETEAFFGQGTRLTVV.